This T cell receptor beta chain is drawn from a study of cytotoxic CD8 clonotypes in ibrutinib-treated CLL. Study conclusions and caveats: The study found baseline clonality above age-matched healthy donors, tracking circulating CD8+ T-cell counts.

This clone was detected only a few times. Its matching antigen is unknown. The CDR3 sequence is 12 residues long. The V end was cut by 5 bases, the J end by 8 bases, with 9 bases between. Germline values: CDR1 SNHLY, CDR2 FYNNEI. Produced via immunoSEQ multiplex PCR; TCRdb's table is partial and in-frame only. Of over 25,000 clones listed, about 62% were seen once; the top ten hold around 13%. Sequencing was performed on PBMCs, taken before ibrutinib treatment. The source is a human donor with chronic lymphocytic leukemia. The J gene is TRBJ1-4, the V gene TRBV2; D is undetermined. CDR3 nucleotide sequence: TGTGCCAGCAGTCTTACGGGGGAAAAACTGTTTTTT. This translates into CASSLTGEKLFF. Full variable domain (remainder filled in from reference TRBV2 and TRBJ1-4): EPEVTQTPSHQVTQMGQEVILRCVPISNHLYFYWYRQILGQKVEFLVSFYNNEISEKSEIFDDQFSVERPDGSNFTLKIRSTKLEDSAMYFCASSLTGEKLFFGSGTQLSVL.